This TCR beta chain was recovered during a study of blood T cell repertoires in COVID-19. Overall study: T cells, B-cell-depleted T cells, or PBMCs supplied cDNA or gDNA.

Germline CDR1 and CDR2: LNHDA and SQIVND (reference sequence). This CDR3 has 15 amino acids. With 10 bases clipped from V and 2 bases from J, the junction kept 8 bases outside the gene matches. Only in-frame clones appear in the TCRdb table, and some are missing; sequencing was by immunoSEQ multiplex PCR. Of tens of thousands of clones listed, 65% to 85% are singletons. The chain employs TRBV19 and TRBJ2-3; TRBD2 agrees at 11 bases. This clonotype was sampled from a man aged 80 or over with COVID-19, enrolled during active disease. The sample comprised peripheral blood. CDR3 nucleotides: TGTGCCACCCAGGGACTAGCGGAGTTCACAGATACGCAGTATTTT. Its translation: CATQGLAEFTDTQYF. Full variable domain (outside the CDR3, taken from reference TRBV19 and TRBJ2-3): DGGITQSPKYLFRKEGQNVTLSCEQNLNHDAMYWYRQDPGQGLRLIYYSQIVNDFQKGDIAEGYSVSREKKESFPLTVTSAQKNPTAFYLCATQGLAEFTDTQYFGPGTRLTVL.